The TCR beta chain described here comes from a study of cytomegalovirus exposure and HLA in healthy donors. CDR3 size: 15 residues. The germline V and J ends were trimmed by 1 base and 0 bases, with 10 bases remaining between them. Germline lookup yields CDR1 MDHEN and CDR2 SYDVKM. Primers included in the PCR were 60 Vbeta and 13 Jbeta primers. This table comes from immunoSEQ multiplex PCR, and its TCRdb copy is limited to in-frame clones, with some not included. Of about 180,000 clones in the sample, just under 80% were seen once. Sequencing was carried out using PBMCs. This clonotype was obtained from a woman in her fifties or sixties in good health and CMV-seropositive. V usage is TRBV28 and J usage is TRBJ2-7, with D possibly matching TRBD2 (5 bases). In DNA, the CDR3 is TGTGCCAGCAGTTTATATCCGGGAAGCTCCTACGAGCAGTACTTC. This codes for CASSLYPGSSYEQYF.